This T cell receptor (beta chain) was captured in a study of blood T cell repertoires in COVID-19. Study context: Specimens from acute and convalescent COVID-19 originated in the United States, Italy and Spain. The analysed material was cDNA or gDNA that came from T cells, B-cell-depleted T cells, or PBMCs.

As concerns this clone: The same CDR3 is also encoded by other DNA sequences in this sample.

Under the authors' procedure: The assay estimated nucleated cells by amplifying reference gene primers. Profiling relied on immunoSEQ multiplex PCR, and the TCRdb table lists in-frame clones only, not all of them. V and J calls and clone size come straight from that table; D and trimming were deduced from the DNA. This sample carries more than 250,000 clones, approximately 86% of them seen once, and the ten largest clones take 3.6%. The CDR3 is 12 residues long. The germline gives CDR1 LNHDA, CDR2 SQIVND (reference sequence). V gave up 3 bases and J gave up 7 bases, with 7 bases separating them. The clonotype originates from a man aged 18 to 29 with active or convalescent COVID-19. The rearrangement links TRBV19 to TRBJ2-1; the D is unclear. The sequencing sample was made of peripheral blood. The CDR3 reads CASSISENEQFF. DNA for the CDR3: TGTGCCAGTAGTATTTCCGAGAATGAGCAGTTCTTC.